This T cell receptor beta chain was captured in a study of cytomegalovirus exposure and HLA in healthy donors. Study-wide context: An earlier analysis identified 110 million or so unique TCR beta sequences in 150 million to 200 million T cells.

Everyone who donated was a healthy bone marrow donor. PCR involved 60 Vbeta and 13 Jbeta primers. Clones were read by immunoSEQ multiplex PCR, and TCRdb kept only the in-frame ones, dropping some. The table has about 150,000 clones, roughly 64% seen once. There are 13 residues in the CDR3. V was clipped by 4 bases and J by 7 bases; unmatched bases: 5. CDR1 SGHDT and CDR2 YYEEEE come from the germline V gene. The clonotype comes from a woman aged 30 to 39 in good health and CMV-seropositive. The V gene is TRBV5-6, the J gene TRBJ2-7; TRBD1 matches at 10 bases. The sample was PBMCs. CDR3 sequence reads: CASSRWTGGEQYF. CDR3 sequence (DNA): TGTGCCAGCAGCCGATGGACAGGGGGTGAGCAGTACTTC.